This T cell receptor (beta chain) was observed in a study of cytomegalovirus exposure and HLA in healthy donors. Study overall: Early released data comprised some 85 million unique TCRs from HLA-typed donors. General study findings and limits: In the analysis, some V segments, TRBV6-2 and TRBV6-3 included, were excluded as indistinguishable. V- and J-gene trimming of TCR beta was linked (in a later analysis) to a missense DCLRE1C variant.

PCR amplification relied on 60 Vbeta primers (plus 13 Jbeta primers). The repertoire was sequenced with immunoSEQ multiplex PCR; TCRdb's copy has only in-frame clones and lacks some. Here the sample spans 75,000 to 90,000 clones, over 9.5% being singletons. The length of the CDR3 is 15 residues. Looked up from germline, CDR1 is SGDLS and CDR2 is YYNGEE. V shed 1 base, J shed 6 bases, and the junction held 6 bases outside the gene matches. At least ten counts were recorded for this clone. What it binds is not known. This chain joins TRBV9 and TRBJ2-3; TRBD2 matches 9 bases. The sample comprised PBMCs. The receptor was isolated from a man in his sixties in good health and CMV-seropositive. CDR3 in DNA: TGTGCCAGCAGCGTACTGAGCGGGGGGCGGGATACGCAGTATTTT. It translates to CASSVLSGGRDTQYF. Filled out from reference TRBV9 and TRBJ2-3, the complete variable domain reads DSGVTQTPKHLITATGQRVTLRCSPRSGDLSVYWYQQSLDQGLQFLIQYYNGEERAKGNILERFSAQQFPDLHSELNLSSLELGDSALYFCASSVLSGGRDTQYFGPGTRLTVL.